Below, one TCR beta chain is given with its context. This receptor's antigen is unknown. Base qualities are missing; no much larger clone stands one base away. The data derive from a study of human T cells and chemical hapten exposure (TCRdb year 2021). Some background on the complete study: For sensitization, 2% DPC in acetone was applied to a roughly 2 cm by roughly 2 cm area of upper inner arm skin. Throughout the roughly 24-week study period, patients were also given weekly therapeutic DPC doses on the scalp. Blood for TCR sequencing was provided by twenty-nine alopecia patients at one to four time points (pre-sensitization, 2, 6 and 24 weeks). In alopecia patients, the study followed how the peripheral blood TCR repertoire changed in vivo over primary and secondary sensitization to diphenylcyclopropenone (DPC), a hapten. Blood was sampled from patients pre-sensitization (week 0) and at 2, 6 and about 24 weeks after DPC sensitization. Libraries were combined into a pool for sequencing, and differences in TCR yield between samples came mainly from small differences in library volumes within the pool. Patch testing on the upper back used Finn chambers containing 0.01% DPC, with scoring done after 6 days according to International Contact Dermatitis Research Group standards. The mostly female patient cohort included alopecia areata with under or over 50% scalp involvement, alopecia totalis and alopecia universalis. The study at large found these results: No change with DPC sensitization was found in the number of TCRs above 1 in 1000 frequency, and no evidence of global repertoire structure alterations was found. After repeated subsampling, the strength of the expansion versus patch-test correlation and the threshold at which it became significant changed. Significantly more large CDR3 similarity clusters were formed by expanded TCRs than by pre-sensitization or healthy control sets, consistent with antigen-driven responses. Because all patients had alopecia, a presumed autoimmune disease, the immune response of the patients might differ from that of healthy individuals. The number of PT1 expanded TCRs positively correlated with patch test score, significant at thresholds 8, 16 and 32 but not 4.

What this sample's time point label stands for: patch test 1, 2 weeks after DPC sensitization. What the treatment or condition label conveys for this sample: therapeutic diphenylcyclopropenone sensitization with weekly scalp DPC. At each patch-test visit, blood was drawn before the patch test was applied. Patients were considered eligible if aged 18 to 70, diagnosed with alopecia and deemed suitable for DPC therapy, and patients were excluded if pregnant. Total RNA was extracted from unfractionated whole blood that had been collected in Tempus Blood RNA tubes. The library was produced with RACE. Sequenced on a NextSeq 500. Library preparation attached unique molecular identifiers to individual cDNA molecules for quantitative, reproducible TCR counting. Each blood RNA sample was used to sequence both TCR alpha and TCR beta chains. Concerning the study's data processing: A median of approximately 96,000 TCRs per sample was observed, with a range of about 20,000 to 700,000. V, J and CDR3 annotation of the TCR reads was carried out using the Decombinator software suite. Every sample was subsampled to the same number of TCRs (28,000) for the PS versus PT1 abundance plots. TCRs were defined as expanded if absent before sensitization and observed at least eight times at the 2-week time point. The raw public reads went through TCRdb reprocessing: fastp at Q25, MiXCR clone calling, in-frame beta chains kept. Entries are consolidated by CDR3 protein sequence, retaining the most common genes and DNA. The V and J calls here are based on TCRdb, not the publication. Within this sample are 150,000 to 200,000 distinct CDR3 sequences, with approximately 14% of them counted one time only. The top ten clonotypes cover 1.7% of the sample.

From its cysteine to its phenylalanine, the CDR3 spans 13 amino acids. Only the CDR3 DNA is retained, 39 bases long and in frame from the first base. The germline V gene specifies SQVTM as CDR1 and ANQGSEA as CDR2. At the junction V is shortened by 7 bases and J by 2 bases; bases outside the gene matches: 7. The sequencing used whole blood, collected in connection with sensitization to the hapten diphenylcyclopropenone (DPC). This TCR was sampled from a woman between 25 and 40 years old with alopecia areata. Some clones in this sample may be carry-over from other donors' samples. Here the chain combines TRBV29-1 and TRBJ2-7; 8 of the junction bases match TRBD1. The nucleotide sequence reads TGCAGCGGGCAGGGGGCCGCCCCCTACGAGCAGTACTTC. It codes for CSGQGAAPYEQYF.